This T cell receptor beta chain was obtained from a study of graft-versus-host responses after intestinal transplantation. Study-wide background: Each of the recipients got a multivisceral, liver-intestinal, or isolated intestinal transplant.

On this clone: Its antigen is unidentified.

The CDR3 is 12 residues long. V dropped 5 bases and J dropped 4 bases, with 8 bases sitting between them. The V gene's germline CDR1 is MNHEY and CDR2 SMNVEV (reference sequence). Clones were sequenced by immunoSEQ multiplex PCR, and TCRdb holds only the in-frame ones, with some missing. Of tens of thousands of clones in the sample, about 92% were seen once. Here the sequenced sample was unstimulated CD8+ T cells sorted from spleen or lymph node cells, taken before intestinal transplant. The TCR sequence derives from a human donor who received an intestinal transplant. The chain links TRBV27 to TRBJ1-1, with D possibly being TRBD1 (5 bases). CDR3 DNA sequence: TGTGCCAGCAGTGGGGGGGGCACTGAAGCTTTCTTT. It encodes CASSGGGTEAFF.